The rows below give T cell receptor beta chains drawn from one sample of a study of shared clonotypes between healthy human individuals. The protocol was immunoSEQ multiplex PCR, while the TCRdb copy is restricted to in-frame clones and leaves out a portion. The sample lists over 300,000 clones, about nine tenths seen once, with roughly 15% in the top ten. The sample comprised memory CD8+ T cells sorted from blood. These TCRs come from a man younger than 35 in good health. Each CDR3 is given with its conserved first and last residue. Fields, in order: D gene, V gene, clone size, J gene, CDR3 DNA, CDR3 protein. D genes are given only for firm matches. The size of a clone is reported for some rows only, either as once, few or many, or as a class for expanded clones.

-	TRBV28	once	TRBJ2-3	TGTGCCAGCATCCCCCCGGAGGGCAGGGGAACAGATACGCAGTATTTT	CASIPPEGRGTDTQYF
-	TRBV6-1	-	TRBJ2-1	TGTGCCAGCAGTGAAGTGGGCCGAAGGTCGCATGAGCAGTTCTTC	CASSEVGRRSHEQFF
-	TRBV18	-	TRBJ2-7	TGTGCCAGCTCACCGATGCGCGGGTATTACGAGCAGTACTTC	CASSPMRGYYEQYF
TRBD1	TRBV4-3	-	TRBJ2-7	TGCGCCAGCAGCCAAGATCAGGGACAGGGATTTTTCTACGAGCAGTACTTC	CASSQDQGQGFFYEQYF
-	TRBV6-1	-	TRBJ1-2	TGTGCCAGCAGTGAATTGAAGAGAGGTCGGGAATACTATGGCTACACCTTC	CASSELKRGREYYGYTF
-	TRBV5-1	once	TRBJ2-4	TGCGCCAGCAGCTTATTAGGGTTGGAAAACATTCAGTACTTC	CASSLLGLENIQYF
TRBD1	TRBV19	-	TRBJ1-4	TGTGCCAGTAGCACCGGGACAGCAACTAATGAAAAACTGTTTTTT	CASSTGTATNEKLFF
-	TRBV30	-	TRBJ2-7	TGTGCCTGGAGTGTAATGTCTCACCACTACGAGCAGTACTTC	CAWSVMSHHYEQYF
-	TRBV6-1	-	TRBJ2-4	TGTGCCAGCAGTGCCTGGACAGGGAGGGACATTCAGTACTTC	CASSAWTGRDIQYF
-	TRBV11-3	-	TRBJ2-1	TGTGCCAGCAGCTTAGATAGAGGGAATGAGCAGTTCTTC	CASSLDRGNEQFF
TRBD1	TRBV18	-	TRBJ2-7	TGTGCCAGCTCACCACCGGGACAGAATTACGAGCAGTACTTC	CASSPPGQNYEQYF
-	TRBV5-1	-	TRBJ2-2	TGCGCCAGCAGCCTGGAGGCGTGGCGGAACCGTATCGGGGCCGGGGAGCTGTTTTTT	CASSLEAWRNRIGAGELFF
-	TRBV7-9	-	TRBJ2-2	TGTGCCAGCAACGAGTGGCAGAAGAACACCGGGGAGCTGTTTTTT	CASNEWQKNTGELFF
-	TRBV25-1	once	TRBJ2-1	TGTGCCAGCAGTGAATTAGGACAGCACAATGAGCAGTTCTTC	CASSELGQHNEQFF
-	TRBV9	once	TRBJ2-7	TGTGCCAGCAGCGTAGCGCGCAGCTCTAGTTCCTACGAGCAGTACTTC	CASSVARSSSSYEQYF
-	TRBV29-1	-	TRBJ1-2	TGCAGCGTCGAAGGGGTCCCTTTCGTCTATGGCTACACCTTC	CSVEGVPFVYGYTF
TRBD2	TRBV9	-	TRBJ2-1	TGTGCCAGCAGCGTAGATGGGACTAGCGGAAATGAGCAGTTCTTC	CASSVDGTSGNEQFF
-	TRBV10-3	-	TRBJ2-5	TGTGCCGTGGGTTGGTGGCTGTCAGAGACCCAGTACTTC	CAVGWWLSETQYF
TRBD1	TRBV11-2	-	TRBJ1-2	TGTGCCAGCAGCTGGAACCTAGGACCACTTGAGGGGGCAGATGGCTACACCTTC	CASSWNLGPLEGADGYTF
TRBD2	TRBV6-6	-	TRBJ2-2	TGTGCCAGCAGTAGCGGGAGGGCCTCCGGGGAGCTGTTTTTT	CASSSGRASGELFF
-	TRBV6-6	-	TRBJ2-7	TGTGCCAGCAGTTACAATTGGGGCCACGAGCAGTACTTC	CASSYNWGHEQYF
-	TRBV2	-	TRBJ2-2	TGTGCCAGCAGTGCGGAAACCGGGGAGCTGTTTTTT	CASSAETGELFF
-	TRBV7-8	-	TRBJ2-3	TGTGCCAGCAGTACGGCAGATACGCAGTATTTT	CASSTADTQYF
-	TRBV7-2	-	TRBJ2-1	TGTGCCAGCAGCTTACCCGGCGGGACCAATGAGCAGTTCTTC	CASSLPGGTNEQFF
TRBD1	TRBV6-1	-	TRBJ1-2	TGTGCCAATTTTGAGCCGGGACAGGGAAACTATGGCTACACCTTC	CANFEPGQGNYGYTF
-	TRBV6-1	-	TRBJ1-1	TGTGCCAGCAGGCGACAACTCAAGGAAGCTTTCTTT	CASRRQLKEAFF
TRBD1	TRBV28	-	TRBJ1-2	TGTGCCAGCAGTCCCTGGACAGGGGAGGGCTACTATGGCTACACCTTC	CASSPWTGEGYYGYTF
TRBD2	TRBV7-7	-	TRBJ2-3	TGTGCTAGCAGCTTAAGACTAGCGTATAGCACAGATACGCAGTATTTT	CASSLRLAYSTDTQYF
TRBD1	TRBV27	-	TRBJ1-4	TGTGCCAGCAGTCGGGGACAGGGCAATGAAAAACTGTTTTTT	CASSRGQGNEKLFF
TRBD1	TRBV4-1	-	TRBJ2-1	TGCGCCAGCGTCCAGGTAGGGGGCAGTGAGCAGTTCTTC	CASVQVGGSEQFF
TRBD2	TRBV7-9	few	TRBJ2-1	TGTGCCAGCAGCTCCCGCCAGCCAGCGGGACCAAATGAGCAGTTCTTC	CASSSRQPAGPNEQFF
-	TRBV27	-	TRBJ2-5	TGTGCCAGCAGCCCGACGTTTCGAGAGACCCAGTACTTC	CASSPTFRETQYF
-	TRBV7-9	-	TRBJ1-1	TGTGCCAGCAGCGGTGGCCAGGGGAAGAACACTGAAGCTTTCTTT	CASSGGQGKNTEAFF
-	TRBV7-2	-	TRBJ2-7	TGTGCCAGCCCAGGGTCCACCCACGAGCAGTACTTC	CASPGSTHEQYF
TRBD1	TRBV5-1	once	TRBJ1-1	TGCGCCAGCAGCTTAGACAGGGCCCCTGAAGCTTTCTTT	CASSLDRAPEAFF
TRBD2	TRBV6-6	-	TRBJ2-3	TGTGCCAGCAGTTACCCAGCGGGGGGTGGAGATACGCAGTATTTT	CASSYPAGGGDTQYF
-	TRBV7-9	-	TRBJ2-7	TGTGCCAGCAACTCCCAAGGGGCAGGGGAAGAGCAGTACTTC	CASNSQGAGEEQYF
TRBD1	TRBV4-3	-	TRBJ2-7	TGCGCCAGCAGCCAGGCTCCTTCCGGGACAGTCTACGAGCAGTACTTC	CASSQAPSGTVYEQYF
TRBD1	TRBV4-3	-	TRBJ2-7	TGCGCCAGCAGCCAGGACCTGGGGGACAGATCCTACGAGCAGTACTTC	CASSQDLGDRSYEQYF
-	TRBV29-1	-	TRBJ2-7	TGCAGCGTTGAAGATTTGGCAGGGCGGAATGTCTACGAGCAGTACTTC	CSVEDLAGRNVYEQYF
TRBD2	TRBV7-6	-	TRBJ2-1	TGTGCCAGCAGTAAAGAGGCGGGGGGCCTCTACAATGAGCAGTTCTTC	CASSKEAGGLYNEQFF
TRBD2	TRBV14	-	TRBJ2-7	TGTGCCAGCAGCCGATGGGAGGGAGTCTACGAGCAGTACTTC	CASSRWEGVYEQYF
TRBD1	TRBV7-2	-	TRBJ1-6	TGTGCCAGCAGCTTAAAGGGGGACAGGTTACGATCACCCCTCCACTTT	CASSLKGDRLRSPLHF
-	TRBV27	-	TRBJ2-7	TGTGCCAGCAGGACCATCGGGCAGGGGTCCTACGAGCAGTACTTC	CASRTIGQGSYEQYF
-	TRBV4-3	-	TRBJ2-7	TGCGCCAGCAGCCAAGATTCAGGCTACGAGCAGTACTTC	CASSQDSGYEQYF
-	TRBV4-1	-	TRBJ1-6	TGCGCCAGCAGCCAAGATGGGGCAGGGTGGGATTCACCCCTCCACTTT	CASSQDGAGWDSPLHF
-	TRBV5-1	-	TRBJ2-7	TGCGCCAGCAGCCCTGGACAGAACTACGAGCAGTACTTC	CASSPGQNYEQYF
-	TRBV7-8	-	TRBJ2-7	TGTGCCAGCAGCTCTGGGGGGAGCTCCTACGAGCAGTACTTC	CASSSGGSSYEQYF
-	TRBV5-1	-	TRBJ1-1	TGCGCCAGCCGCTCCATAAGGGGTGGAACTGAAGCTTTCTTT	CASRSIRGGTEAFF
TRBD2	TRBV7-8	few	TRBJ2-1	TGTGCCAGCAGCCCCCATAGCGGGGGGAAATACAATGAGCAGTTCTTC	CASSPHSGGKYNEQFF
-	TRBV7-8	-	TRBJ1-5	TGTGCCAGCAGCGGGGGGACAAGCAGCAATCAGCCCCAGCATTTT	CASSGGTSSNQPQHF
TRBD2	TRBV7-6	-	TRBJ2-2	TGTGCCAGCAGCCTCGGGACTAGCGGATATAACACCGGGGAGCTGTTTTTT	CASSLGTSGYNTGELFF
-	TRBV28	few	TRBJ2-3	TGTGCCAGCAGTTTATTGGCGGGGGCGAGCACAGATACGCAGTATTTT	CASSLLAGASTDTQYF
-	TRBV28	-	TRBJ2-7	TGTGCCAGCAGTTCTGGGGGGGCCGACGAGCAGTACTTC	CASSSGGADEQYF
-	TRBV27	-	TRBJ2-5	TGTGCCAGCAGTCTAACCGTAGCAGAGACCCAGTACTTC	CASSLTVAETQYF
-	TRBV6-5	-	TRBJ1-1	TGTGCCAGCAGTTATGGGCGTGGCTTTAGGCCCACTGAAGCTTTCTTT	CASSYGRGFRPTEAFF